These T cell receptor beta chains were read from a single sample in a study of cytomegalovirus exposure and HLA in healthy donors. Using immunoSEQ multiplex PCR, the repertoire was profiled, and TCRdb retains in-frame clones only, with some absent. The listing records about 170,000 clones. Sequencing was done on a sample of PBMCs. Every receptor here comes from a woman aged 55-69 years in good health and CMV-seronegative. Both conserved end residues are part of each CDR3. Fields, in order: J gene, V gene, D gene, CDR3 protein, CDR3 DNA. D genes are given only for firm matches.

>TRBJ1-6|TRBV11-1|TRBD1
CASSLSRDRKGSPLHF
TGTGCCAGCAGCTTATCCCGGGACAGGAAAGGTTCACCCCTCCACTTT
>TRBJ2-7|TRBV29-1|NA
CSVDLQGHTRTILYEQYF
TGCAGCGTTGACCTCCAGGGGCATACTAGGACGATACTCTACGAGCAGTACTTC
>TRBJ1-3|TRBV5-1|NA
CASSFSGGNTIYF
TGCGCCAGCAGCTTTTCGGGTGGAAACACCATATATTTT
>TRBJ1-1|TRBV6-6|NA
CVSAGFGETEAFF
TGTGTCAGTGCGGGGTTCGGGGAAACTGAAGCTTTCTTT
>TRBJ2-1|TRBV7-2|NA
CASSLARNEQFF
TGTGCCAGCAGCTTAGCCAGGAATGAGCAGTTCTTC
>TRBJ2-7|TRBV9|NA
CASSAGQFYEQYF
TGTGCCAGCAGCGCCGGACAGTTCTACGAGCAGTACTTC
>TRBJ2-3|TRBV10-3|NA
CAIKELGGTDTQYF
TGTGCCATCAAGGAGCTCGGAGGCACAGATACGCAGTATTTT
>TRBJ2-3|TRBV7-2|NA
CASRPSGTDTQYF
TGTGCCAGCAGACCTAGCGGCACAGATACGCAGTATTTT
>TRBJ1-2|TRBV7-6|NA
CASSQQASYGYTF
TGTGCCAGCAGCCAACAGGCTTCCTATGGCTACACCTTC
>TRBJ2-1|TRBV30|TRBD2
CAWSIAGGHEQFF
TGTGCCTGGTCCATAGCGGGAGGCCATGAGCAGTTCTTC
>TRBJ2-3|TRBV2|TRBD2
CATRLAGVTDTQYF
TGTGCCACCCGACTAGCGGGCGTCACAGATACGCAGTATTTT
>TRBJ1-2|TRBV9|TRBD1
CASSFLGTGAGYTF
TGTGCCAGCAGCTTCCTTGGGACAGGGGCAGGCTACACCTTC
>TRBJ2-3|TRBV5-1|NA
CASSLNVYRREERDTQYF
TGCGCCAGCAGCCTTAATGTATATAGACGTGAGGAACGTGATACGCAGTATTTT
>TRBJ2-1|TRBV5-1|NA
CASSLLVRGNSYNEQFF
TGCGCCAGCAGCTTGTTAGTAAGGGGAAACTCCTACAATGAGCAGTTCTTC
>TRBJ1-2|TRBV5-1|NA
CASSPWQAYGYTF
TGCGCCAGCAGCCCCTGGCAGGCCTATGGCTACACCTTC
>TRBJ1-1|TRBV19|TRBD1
CASSMDRVNTEAFF
TGTGCCAGTAGCATGGACAGGGTGAACACTGAAGCTTTCTTT
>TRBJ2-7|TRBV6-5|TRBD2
CASSYFIAGALYEQYF
TGTGCCAGCAGTTACTTTATAGCGGGAGCGCTCTACGAGCAGTACTTC
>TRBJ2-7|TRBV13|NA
CASSRRLVYEQYF
TGTGCCAGCAGCCGCCGACTTGTTTACGAGCAGTACTTC
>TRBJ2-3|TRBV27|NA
CASKRPSTDTQYF
TGTGCCAGCAAGCGGCCTAGCACAGATACGCAGTATTTT
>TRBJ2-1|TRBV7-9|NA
CASSLEGLILF
TGTGCCAGCAGCTTAGAGGGACTCATACTCTTC
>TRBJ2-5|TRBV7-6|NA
CASSLEPVFPGQETQYF
TGTGCCAGCAGCTTAGAACCGGTTTTTCCAGGACAGGAGACCCAGTACTTC
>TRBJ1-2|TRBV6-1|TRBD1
CASSDAAGTAFYGYTF
TGTGCCAGCAGTGATGCGGCCGGGACAGCCTTCTATGGCTACACCTTC
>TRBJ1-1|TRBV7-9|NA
CASSFRAEGTEAFF
TGTGCCAGCAGTTTCAGGGCAGAAGGCACTGAAGCTTTCTTT
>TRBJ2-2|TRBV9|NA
CASSVAGFNTGELFF
TGTGCCAGCAGCGTAGCGGGGTTCAACACCGGGGAGCTGTTTTTT
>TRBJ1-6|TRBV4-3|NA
CASSQDFESSYNSPLHF
TGCGCCAGCAGCCAAGATTTCGAGAGCTCCTATAATTCACCCCTCCACTTT
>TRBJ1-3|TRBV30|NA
CAWTGDPGNTIYF
TGTGCCTGGACAGGGGACCCCGGGAACACCATATATTTT
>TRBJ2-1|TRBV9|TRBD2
CASTHRGGGPNNEQFF
TGTGCCAGCACCCATAGGGGCGGGGGTCCTAACAATGAGCAGTTCTTC
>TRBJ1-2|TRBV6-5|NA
CASSYLPGYGYTF
TGTGCCAGCAGTTACCTTCCAGGGTACGGCTACACCTTC
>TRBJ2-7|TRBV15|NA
CATSRDPGTLYEQYF
TGTGCCACCAGCAGAGATCCTGGGACATTGTACGAGCAGTACTTC
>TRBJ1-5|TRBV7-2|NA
CASTLTAYNQPQHF
TGTGCCAGCACCTTGACAGCTTACAATCAGCCCCAGCATTTT
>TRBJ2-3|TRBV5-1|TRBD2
CASSLDQGGTDTQYF
TGCGCCAGCAGCTTGGATCAGGGAGGGACAGATACGCAGTATTTT
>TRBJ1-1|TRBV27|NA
CASSSDNEAFF
TGTGCCAGCAGTTCCGACAATGAAGCTTTCTTT
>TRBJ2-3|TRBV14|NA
CASSPLGGASTDTQYF
TGTGCCAGCAGCCCCCTCGGAGGGGCCAGCACAGATACGCAGTATTTT
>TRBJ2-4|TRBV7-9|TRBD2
CASVEGAGGKNIQYF
TGTGCCAGCGTTGAAGGGGCGGGGGGCAAAAACATTCAGTACTTC
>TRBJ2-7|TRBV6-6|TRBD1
CASSNRDRNYEQYF
TGTGCCAGCAGCAACCGGGACAGAAACTACGAGCAGTACTTC
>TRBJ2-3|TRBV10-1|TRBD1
CATRDRSTDTQYF
TGCGCTACCCGGGACAGGAGTACAGATACGCAGTATTTT
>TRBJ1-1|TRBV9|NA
CASSTPRGTNTEAFF
TGTGCCAGCAGCACCCCTAGGGGCACCAACACTGAAGCTTTCTTT
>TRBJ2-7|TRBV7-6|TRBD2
CASSLGLAGGYEQYF
TGTGCCAGCAGCTTAGGACTAGCGGGGGGCTACGAGCAGTACTTC
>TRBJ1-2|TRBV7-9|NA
CASGRADYRGGYTF
TGTGCCAGCGGGCGGGCGGACTACCGCGGGGGCTACACCTTC
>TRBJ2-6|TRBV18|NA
CASSPRLSGANVLTF
TGTGCCAGCTCACCACGGCTTTCTGGGGCCAACGTCCTGACTTTC
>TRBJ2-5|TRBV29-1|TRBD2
CSVATSGGPYQETQYF
TGCAGCGTTGCAACTAGCGGGGGACCTTACCAAGAGACCCAGTACTTC
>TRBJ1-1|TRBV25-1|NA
CASSEYFGEKAFF
TGTGCCAGCAGTGAATATTTCGGGGAGAAAGCTTTCTTT
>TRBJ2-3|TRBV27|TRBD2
CASSLRLAGGGTQYF
TGTGCCAGCAGCCTCCGACTAGCGGGAGGAGGTACGCAGTATTTT
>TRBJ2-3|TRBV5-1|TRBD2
CASSGASGRARLADTQYF
TGCGCCAGCAGCGGAGCTAGCGGGAGGGCCAGGTTAGCAGATACGCAGTATTTT
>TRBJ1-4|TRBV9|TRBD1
CASSEGTGSYEKLFF
TGTGCCAGCAGCGAGGGGACAGGGTCGTATGAAAAACTGTTTTTT
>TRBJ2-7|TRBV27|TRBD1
CASSPSTGEVDYEQYF
TGTGCCAGCAGTCCGTCGACAGGGGAAGTCGACTACGAGCAGTACTTC
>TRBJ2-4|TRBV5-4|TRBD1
CASGEGQRDIQYF
TGTGCCAGCGGAGAGGGACAGAGGGACATTCAGTACTTC
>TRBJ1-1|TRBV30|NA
CAWNQDTEAFF
TGTGCCTGGAACCAGGACACTGAAGCTTTCTTT
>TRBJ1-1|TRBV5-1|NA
CASSLGPGVNTEAFF
TGCGCCAGCAGCTTGGGTCCAGGGGTGAACACTGAAGCTTTCTTT
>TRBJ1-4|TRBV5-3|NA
CARNPTAGEDNEKLFF
TGTGCCAGAAACCCAACCGCTGGGGAGGATAATGAAAAACTGTTTTTT
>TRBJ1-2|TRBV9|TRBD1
CASSTQGAYGYTF
TGTGCCAGCAGCACACAGGGGGCCTATGGCTACACCTTC
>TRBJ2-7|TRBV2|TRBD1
CASTAGGYEQYF
TGTGCCAGCACGGCAGGGGGCTACGAGCAGTACTTC
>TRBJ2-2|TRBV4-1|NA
CASSQEGGTGELFF
TGCGCCAGCAGCCAAGAAGGGGGCACCGGGGAGCTGTTTTTT
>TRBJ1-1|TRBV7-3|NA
CASSLRGQSTEAFF
TGTGCCAGCAGCTTAAGGGGGCAGAGCACTGAAGCTTTCTTT
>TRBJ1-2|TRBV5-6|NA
CASSFVTGRNTNYGYTF
TGTGCCAGCAGCTTTGTGACAGGCAGGAATACTAACTATGGCTACACCTTC
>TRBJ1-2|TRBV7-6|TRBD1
CASSSGQGSYGYTF
TGTGCCAGCAGCTCGGGACAGGGGAGCTATGGCTACACCTTC